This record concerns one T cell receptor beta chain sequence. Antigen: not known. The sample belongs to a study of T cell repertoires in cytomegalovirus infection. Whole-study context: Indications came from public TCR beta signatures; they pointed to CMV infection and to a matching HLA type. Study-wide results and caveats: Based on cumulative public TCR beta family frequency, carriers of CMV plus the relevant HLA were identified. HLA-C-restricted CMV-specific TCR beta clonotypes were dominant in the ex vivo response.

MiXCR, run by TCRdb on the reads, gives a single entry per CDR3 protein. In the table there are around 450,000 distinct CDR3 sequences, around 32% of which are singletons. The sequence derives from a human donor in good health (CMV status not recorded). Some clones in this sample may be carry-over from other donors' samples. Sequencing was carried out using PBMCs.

CDR3: CATSRDIGTGGDQPQHF. CDR3 DNA sequence: TGTGCCACCAGCAGAGACATCGGGACAGGGGGCGATCAGCCCCAGCATTTT. The V and J genes are TRBV15 and TRBJ1-5, with 12 bases lining up with TRBD1. The CDR3 length is 17 residues. The V segment lost 0 bases and the J segment 5 bases; nucleotides outside the gene matches: 5. Germline loops: CDR1 LNHNV, CDR2 YYDKDF (reference sequence).